Listed below are T cell receptor beta chains from one sample, sequenced in a study of low-dose radiotherapy and immunotherapy resistance in tumors. TCRdb re-analysed the reads in MiXCR, keeping a single row per CDR3 protein. The sample has about 60,000 distinct CDR3 sequences; 23% are singletons. Sample: PBMCs, taken after low-dose radiotherapy plus immunotherapy. The receptors were gathered from a male donor with prostate cancer. CDR3s include the opening cysteine and the closing phenylalanine or tryptophan. The D gene is left open where the match is weak. The size entry is marked missing in some rows and otherwise reads once, few, many or a size class.

>few|TRBJ1-1|TRBV4-1|-
CASSHLTTGMAEAFF
TGCGCCAGCAGCCATCTAACCACAGGGATGGCTGAAGCTTTCTTT
>many|TRBJ2-3|TRBV11-2|-
CASSLYRGSTDTQYF
TGTGCCAGCAGCTTATATCGGGGTTCCACAGATACGCAGTATTTT
>many|TRBJ1-3|TRBV27|-
CASSQQKVAGAGNTIYF
TGTGCCAGCAGTCAACAAAAAGTGGCAGGGGCTGGAAACACCATATATTTT
>-|TRBJ2-7|TRBV5-1|TRBD1
CASSLAQGAGEQYF
TGCGCCAGCAGCTTGGCTCAGGGGGCGGGGGAGCAGTACTTC
>few|TRBJ1-2|TRBV27|TRBD1
CASSLSAGGKYGYTF
TGTGCCAGCAGTTTATCAGCAGGGGGAAAATATGGCTACACCTTC
>many|TRBJ2-1|TRBV7-2|TRBD1
CASSLVGQGKNEQFF
TGTGCCAGCAGCTTGGTGGGACAGGGGAAAAATGAGCAGTTCTTC
>many|TRBJ2-5|TRBV20-1|TRBD2
CSARALAGVWSRGETQYF
TGCAGTGCCAGGGCTCTAGCGGGAGTTTGGTCTCGCGGAGAGACCCAGTACTTC
>-|TRBJ2-1|TRBV6-2/TRBV6-3|-
CASRGSSYNEQFF
TGTGCCAGCAGGGGGAGCTCCTACAATGAGCAGTTCTTC
>many|TRBJ1-5|TRBV3-1|-
CASSQLYSNQPQHF
TGTGCCAGCAGCCAACTCTATTCCAATCAGCCCCAGCATTTT
>many|TRBJ1-1|TRBV6-2/TRBV6-3|TRBD1
CASINTGGNTEAFF
TGTGCCAGCATTAATACAGGGGGCAACACTGAAGCTTTCTTT
>many|TRBJ2-2|TRBV5-4|-
CASSHKTENTGELFF
TGTGCCAGCAGCCACAAGACAGAGAACACCGGGGAGCTGTTTTTT
>many|TRBJ2-2|TRBV5-1|-
CASTESGELFF
TGCGCCAGCACGGAGTCCGGGGAGCTGTTTTTT
>many|TRBJ2-2|TRBV12-3/TRBV12-4|-
CASSRLPGPKTSTNTGELFF
TGTGCCAGCAGCCGGCTCCCCGGCCCTAAAACATCGACGAACACCGGGGAGCTGTTTTTT
>many|TRBJ2-1|TRBV20-1|TRBD2
CSAERLAAYNEQFF
TGCAGTGCTGAGAGGCTAGCGGCCTACAATGAGCAGTTCTTC
>-|TRBJ2-5|TRBV9|TRBD2
CASSAGTSGGEKKAQYF
TGTGCCAGCAGCGCCGGGACTAGCGGGGGTGAAAAGAAGGCCCAGTACTTC
>many|TRBJ2-7|TRBV6-2/TRBV6-3|TRBD1
CASEAWGRQGAYEQYF
TGTGCCAGCGAGGCGTGGGGTAGACAGGGGGCCTACGAGCAGTACTTC
>many|TRBJ2-1|TRBV20-1|-
CSAREHIATNEQFF
TGCAGTGCTAGGGAGCACATAGCCACCAATGAGCAGTTCTTC
>many|TRBJ1-2|TRBV5-1|TRBD1
CASSLQDRDGYTF
TGCGCCAGCAGCTTGCAAGACAGGGATGGCTACACCTTC
>-|TRBJ2-5|TRBV2|TRBD2
CASSGSSGGAIETQYF
TGTGCCAGCAGTGGAAGTAGCGGGGGGGCCATAGAGACCCAGTACTTC